The next 13 T cell receptor beta chains were all read from a single sample in a study of graft-versus-host responses after intestinal transplantation (TCRdb year 2021). The time point label for this specimen denotes: cells obtained before transplantation from donor or recipient. Their target antigens are unknown. Libraries were prepared through the immunoSEQ multiplex PCR assay. This is the immuneACCESS table as TCRdb keeps it, with only in-frame sequences that have V and J called. A part of the clones is gone; compared with another copy, unresolved V genes explain less than half, and the rest is unexplained. This sample lists more than 70,000 clones; 90% were detected once. The ten largest account for 0.11% of the sample. The sample consisted of unstimulated CD4+ T cells sorted from spleen or lymph node cells, taken before intestinal transplant. The receptor set was obtained from a human donor who received an intestinal transplant.

The J gene is TRBJ1-1, the V gene TRBV29-1; TRBD1 agrees at 7 bases. In germline, CDR1 is SQVTM, CDR2 ANQGSEA. V trimming: 4 bases; J trimming: 5 bases; junction bases outside the gene matches: 10. The CDR3 spans 14 residues. The CDR3 DNA reads TGCAGCGTTGCGCCCCTGGCAGGGGGGACTGAAGCTTTCTTT. This translates into CSVAPLAGGTEAFF. Variable domain in full (rest from reference TRBV29-1 and TRBJ1-1): SAVISQKPSRDICQRGTSLTIQCQVDSQVTMMFWYRQQPGQSLTLIATANQGSEATYESGFVIDKFPISRPNLTFSTLTVSNMSPEDSSIYLCSVAPLAGGTEAFFGQGTRLTVV.

The chain employs TRBV5-6 and TRBJ1-3; no clear D gene. The CDR3 is 16 amino acids. Germline CDR1 is SGHDT and CDR2 is YYEEEE. V lost 0 bases and J 3 bases, leaving 13 bases between the germline ends. CDR3 protein: CASSLGQISLGNTIYF. Written as DNA, the CDR3 is TGTGCCAGCAGCTTGGGGCAGATCTCCCTTGGAAACACCATATATTTT.

This chain joins TRBV5-1 and TRBJ1-1, with TRBD1 as a possible D gene (5 bases). Germline V gives CDR1 SGHRS, CDR2 YFSETQ. Deletions cut 4 bases from V and 2 bases from J, with 18 bases between. The CDR3 length is 16 residues. The CDR3 loop reads CASSPYGGGLNTEAFF. The CDR3 nucleotides read TGCGCCAGCAGCCCGTATGGTGGGGGGTTAAACACTGAAGCTTTCTTT.

The rearrangement links TRBV19 to TRBJ1-5; D call uncertain. The V gene lost 10 bases and the J gene lost 2 bases, with 18 bases spanning the gap. In germline, CDR1 is LNHDA, CDR2 SQIVND (reference sequence). The CDR3 totals 15 residues. The CDR3 protein is CATRDIPLGNQPQHF. The CDR3 DNA follows: TGTGCCACCCGGGATATACCTTTGGGCAATCAGCCCCAGCATTTT.

The chain has TRBV15 and TRBJ1-5; D perhaps matches TRBD1 (5 bases). Germline CDR1 is LNHNV and CDR2 is YYDKDF (reference sequence). The CDR3 totals 16 residues. V was trimmed by 0 bases and J by 1 base, leaving 10 bases between them. The CDR3 bases are TGTGCCACCAGCAGAGAATACGGGGGGAGCAATCAGCCCCAGCATTTT. Translating it yields CATSREYGGSNQPQHF. The full variable domain, with the rest looked up from reference TRBV15 and TRBJ1-5, is DAMVIQNPRYQVTQFGKPVTLSCSQTLNHNVMYWYQQKSSQAPKLLFHYYDKDFNNEADTPDNFQSRRPNTSFCFLDIRSPGLGDTAMYLCATSREYGGSNQPQHFGDGTRLSIL.

V usage is TRBV29-1 and J usage is TRBJ2-7; 9 nucleotides line up with TRBD1. V gave up 5 bases and J gave up 0 bases; unmatched junction bases: 5. Per germline, CDR1 SQVTM and CDR2 ANQGSEA. The CDR3 has 14 amino acids. The CDR3 loop reads CSVSTGGSSYEQYF. The CDR3 DNA is TGCAGCGTTTCGACAGGGGGGAGCTCCTACGAGCAGTACTTC.

The rearrangement uses TRBV27 and TRBJ1-5; D perhaps matches TRBD1 (5 bases). Germline V gene lookup returns CDR1 MNHEY and CDR2 SMNVEV (reference sequence). The CDR3 spans 14 residues. Trimming took off 8 bases at V and 0 bases at J, with 11 bases between the two ends. The CDR3 region is CASWGSYSNQPQHF. The CDR3 nucleotides are TGTGCCAGCTGGGGCAGTTATAGCAATCAGCCCCAGCATTTT.

The rearrangement uses TRBV7-9 and TRBJ1-2; the match to TRBD1 covers 10 bases. The CDR3 loop spans 14 amino acids. CDR1 is SEHNR and CDR2 is FQNEAQ in the germline V gene (reference sequence). With 5 bases clipped from V and 8 bases from J, the junction kept 8 bases outside the gene matches. CDR3 nucleotides: TGTGCCAGCAGCCGGCAGGGACAGGGGAAGGGCTACACCTTC. Translated: CASSRQGQGKGYTF. The variable domain in full, with the rest retrieved from reference TRBV7-9 and TRBJ1-2, is DTGVSQNPRHKITKRGQNVTFRCDPISEHNRLYWYRQTLGQGPEFLTYFQNEAQLEKSRLLSDRFSAERPKGSFSTLEIQRTEQGDSAMYLCASSRQGQGKGYTFGSGTRLTVV.

This sequence joins TRBV23-1 and TRBJ2-5, with 9 bases lining up with TRBD2. Being an ORF, TRBV23-1 has a function that is uncertain. The CDR3 consists of 20 residues. V lost 9 bases, J lost 2 bases, and 25 bases stayed unmatched. CDR3 residues: CARAKDGLAGPKRKQETQYF. The CDR3 bases are TGCGCCAGGGCGAAAGATGGGCTAGCGGGGCCGAAGCGAAAACAAGAGACCCAGTACTTC.

CDR3 DNA sequence: TGTGCCAGTAGTTCGGACATTAATTCACCCCTCCACTTT. Translated: CASSSDINSPLHF. V is TRBV19 and J is TRBJ1-6, with TRBD1 as a possible D gene (5 bases). This CDR3 region has 13 residues. The germline gives CDR1 LNHDA, CDR2 SQIVND (reference sequence). The V end was cut by 5 bases, the J end by 6 bases, with 8 bases between.

V and J are TRBV5-1 and TRBJ2-5; the match to TRBD1 covers 7 bases. The better agreement between TRBJ2-7 and the DNA end casts doubt on the J call. Germline loops: CDR1 SGHRS, CDR2 YFSETQ. There are 13 residues in the CDR3. The CDR3 here is CASSPGTVYEQYF. CDR3 nucleotides: TGCGCCAGCAGCCCGGGGACAGTCTACGAGCAGTACTTC.

The J gene is TRBJ2-3, the V gene TRBV5-1, with no clear D. V shed 0 bases and J shed 0 bases, with 8 bases lying between them. Germline-derived CDR1 and CDR2 are SGHRS and YFSETQ. There are 15 residues in the CDR3. CDR3 sequence reads: CASSLGSSSTDTQYF. Here the CDR3 DNA reads TGCGCCAGCAGCTTGGGTAGCTCTAGCACAGATACGCAGTATTTT.

The chain employs TRBV9 and TRBJ1-6, with D possibly TRBD1 on 6 matching bases. V dropped 4 bases and J dropped 5 bases, with 19 bases sitting between them. The CDR3 is made up of 17 amino acids. CDR1 is SGDLS and CDR2 is YYNGEE in the germline V gene. The CDR3 reads CASSPRGAGGDNSPLHF. The CDR3, as DNA: TGTGCCAGCAGCCCCCGGGGGGCAGGAGGGGATAATTCACCCCTCCACTTT.